This TCR beta chain comes out of a study of blood T cell repertoires in COVID-19. This CDR3 has 12 residues. Germline V gene lookup returns CDR1 LGHNT and CDR2 FRNRAP. V dropped 6 bases and J dropped 4 bases, with 9 bases sitting between them. Exposed enrollees encountered a COVID-19 case at some point within 2 weeks before study entry. In the authors' workflow: Counts of nucleated cells, estimated from reference gene primer amplification, were obtained. TCRdb's table, derived via immunoSEQ multiplex PCR, lists solely in-frame clones and lacks some. The V and J calls and clone size come from that table; D and trimming were worked out from the DNA. Altogether a few hundred thousand clones are present, roughly nine tenths being singletons, with the ten largest covering about 0.83%.

This sequence was found in a middle-aged woman who had been exposed to COVID-19. The rearrangement uses TRBV12-5 and TRBJ1-2; D gene unclear. Sequenced material: PBMCs or T cells enriched from blood (not recorded which). This CDR3 is CASGADGYGYTF. The DNA for the CDR3 is TGTGCTAGTGGGGCGGATGGCTATGGCTACACCTTC.